This T cell receptor beta chain was retrieved from a study of OX40 agonist ivuxolimab in advanced cancers. The CDR3 has 15 amino acids. V dropped 6 bases and J dropped 2 bases, with 14 bases sitting between them. Germline V CDR1 and CDR2: LNHDA, SQIVND (reference sequence). Some clones are missing from TCRdb's copy, which holds only in-frame ones; the method was immunoSEQ multiplex PCR. Among around 67,000 clones listed, around nine tenths were seen once. The receptor was isolated from an adult with an advanced solid tumor such as melanoma, head and neck, liver or kidney cancer. This chain uses TRBV19 with TRBJ2-1, with D perhaps matching TRBD1 (5 bases). The material was CD4+ or CD8+ T cells sorted from blood, obtained in a trial of the OX40 agonist ivuxolimab. In nucleotides, the CDR3 is TGTGCCAGTAGGGGGCGGACCCTTGCCTACAATGAGCAGTTCTTC. This sequence encodes CASRGRTLAYNEQFF.